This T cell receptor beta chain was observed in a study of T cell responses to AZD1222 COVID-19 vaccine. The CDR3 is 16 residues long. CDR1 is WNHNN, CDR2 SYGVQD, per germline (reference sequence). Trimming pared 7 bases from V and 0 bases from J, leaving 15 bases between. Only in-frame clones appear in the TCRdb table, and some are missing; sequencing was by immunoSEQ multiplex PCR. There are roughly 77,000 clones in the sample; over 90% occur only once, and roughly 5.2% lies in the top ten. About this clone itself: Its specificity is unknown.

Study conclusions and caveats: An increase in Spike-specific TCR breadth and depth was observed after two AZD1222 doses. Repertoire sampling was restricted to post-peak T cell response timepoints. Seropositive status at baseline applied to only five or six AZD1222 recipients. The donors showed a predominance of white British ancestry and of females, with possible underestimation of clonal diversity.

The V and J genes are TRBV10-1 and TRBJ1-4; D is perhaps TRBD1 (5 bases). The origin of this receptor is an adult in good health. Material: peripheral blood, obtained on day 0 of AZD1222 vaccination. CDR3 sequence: CASTVRQLATNEKLFF. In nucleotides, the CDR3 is TGCGCCAGCACGGTCCGACAGTTAGCAACTAATGAAAAACTGTTTTTT.